This T cell receptor beta chain was recovered during a study of T cells in Graves' hyperthyroidism and ophthalmopathy. In germline, CDR1 is GTSNPN, CDR2 SVGIG (reference sequence). The CDR3 runs 16 residues. V lost 1 base to trimming and J lost 2 bases; unmatched junction nucleotides: 9. RNA transcripts were the template for amplifying TCR beta CDR3 regions. HTBI primers were the set used in a first-round RT-PCR of the TCR CDR3. Each CDR3 protein gets one entry after TCRdb re-called the multiplex PCR reads with MiXCR. The sample contains hundreds of thousands of distinct CDR3 sequences, 14% of which appear only once. This clonotype has just a few counts.

The sample consisted of blood. V usage is TRBV30 and J usage is TRBJ2-3; 7 bases fit TRBD1. The TCR originated in a woman in her forties or fifties with Graves' ophthalmopathy. The CDR3 DNA reads as TGTGCCTGGAGTGGAACACAGGGGATGACCACAGATACGCAGTATTTT. Residues: CAWSGTQGMTTDTQYF.